This T cell receptor beta chain appears in the sequencing data of a study of naive and memory T cell subsets. This clonotype was counted ten times or more. Both TRBC1 and TRBC2 were covered by a beta constant-region primer of two equimolar oligonucleotides. Four rounds of PCR amplified the ligated cDNA using nested alpha and beta constant-region primers plus SP2. TCRdb analysed the UMI-ligation and nested PCR reads with MiXCR anew, one entry per CDR3 protein. This repertoire shows 80,000 or so distinct CDR3 sequences, roughly 9.3% found once; its top ten account for 1.2%. Source material: naive CD8+ T cells from blood. The clonotype comes from a human donor in good health.

The CDR3: CASSLIERSAHEQYF. The CDR3 nucleotides read TGTGCCAGCAGCTTGATCGAGAGGTCCGCCCACGAGCAGTACTTC. V and J are TRBV5-4 and TRBJ2-7; D is ambiguous. V lost 1 base and J lost 5, with 16 bases in between. The V gene's germline CDR1 is SGHNT and CDR2 YYREEE (reference sequence). This CDR3 comprises 15 residues.